This T cell receptor (beta chain) was found in a study of blood T cells in healthy people across ages. Alongside a J-beta primer mix, a sample-barcoded 5' primer served in a second PCR lasting about 7 to 12 cycles. MiXCR, applied by TCRdb to the 5' RACE reads, yields one record per CDR3 protein. Among 1,500,000 or so distinct CDR3 sequences, 45% to 70% were seen once, and the ten largest hold 5% to 7%. This clonotype appeared a few times. The CDR3 covers 18 residues. V lost 5 bases, J lost 13 bases, and 33 bases lay in between. Germline loops: CDR1 SGHTA, CDR2 FQGNSA. This sequence joins TRBV7-2 and TRBJ2-4, with D possibly TRBD2 on 6 matching bases. The sequence was obtained from a man younger than 35 in good health. Sequenced: blood. This CDR3 reads CASSLKATRDLDVSRQYF. CDR3 DNA sequence: TGTGCCAGCAGCCTGAAAGCCACCCGGGACTTGGATGTTTCTCGGCAGTACTTC.